These T cell receptor beta chains were read from a single sample in a study of identical twins. TCRdb re-called the 5' RACE reads with MiXCR, one entry per CDR3 protein. The sample includes 500,000 or so distinct CDR3 sequences, approximately 22% of them seen just once. The same sample was also used in a study of T cells expressing NK-cell markers.

The sample taken for sequencing was CD4+ T cells sorted from blood. Receptor source: a young woman in good health. CDR3s include the opening cysteine and the closing phenylalanine or tryptophan. The order of the fields is clone size, J gene, V gene, D gene, CDR3 DNA, CDR3 protein. D genes are given only for firm matches. Clone sizes are given selectively: once, few, many, or a class where the clone is expanded.

abundance: many
j_gene: TRBJ1-1
v_gene: TRBV20-1
d_gene: -
CDR3nt: TGCAGTGCTAGGGGCAGGGTAGCCACTGAAGCTTTCTTT
CDR3aa: CSARGRVATEAFF

abundance: -
j_gene: TRBJ2-7
v_gene: TRBV6-5
d_gene: -
CDR3nt: TGTGCCAGCTGCCGGGCCGGATACGAGCAGTACTTC
CDR3aa: CASCRAGYEQYF

abundance: few
j_gene: TRBJ2-7
v_gene: TRBV5-1
d_gene: -
CDR3nt: TGCGCCAGCAGCTTCCCTTCGACCTACGAGCAGTACTTC
CDR3aa: CASSFPSTYEQYF

abundance: -
j_gene: TRBJ2-3
v_gene: TRBV9
d_gene: -
CDR3nt: TGTGCCAGCAGCATCACCGCGGACCTAAGCACAGATACGCAGTATTTT
CDR3aa: CASSITADLSTDTQYF

abundance: few
j_gene: TRBJ1-1
v_gene: TRBV25-1
d_gene: -
CDR3nt: TGTGCCAGCAGTGCCCGTGGTACCGGCAACACTGAAGCTTTCTTT
CDR3aa: CASSARGTGNTEAFF

abundance: few
j_gene: TRBJ2-7
v_gene: TRBV7-9
d_gene: TRBD1
CDR3nt: TGTGCCAGCAGCTTTTCCCCGGGACAGGGGGCGTATTACGAGCAGTACTTC
CDR3aa: CASSFSPGQGAYYEQYF

abundance: -
j_gene: TRBJ1-1
v_gene: TRBV20-1
d_gene: TRBD1
CDR3nt: TGCAGTGCTAGCGAAGGACAGGGGAAAGCTTTCTTT
CDR3aa: CSASEGQGKAFF

abundance: many
j_gene: TRBJ1-2
v_gene: TRBV29-1
d_gene: -
CDR3nt: TGCAGCTCCGAACCCAACAGGGAAAGCAATGGCTACACCTTC
CDR3aa: CSSEPNRESNGYTF

abundance: -
j_gene: TRBJ2-7
v_gene: TRBV4-3
d_gene: TRBD1
CDR3nt: TGCGCCAGCAGTTCCCTAGGGGGCACCACGGGCGAGCAGTACTTC
CDR3aa: CASSSLGGTTGEQYF

abundance: -
j_gene: TRBJ2-7
v_gene: TRBV11-3
d_gene: TRBD2
CDR3nt: TGTGCCAGCAGCTTCTCCCCAGCGGGGAACTACGAGCAGTACTTC
CDR3aa: CASSFSPAGNYEQYF

abundance: many
j_gene: TRBJ2-1
v_gene: TRBV7-2
d_gene: TRBD2
CDR3nt: TGTGCCAGCAGGTTACAAAGCGGGGGGGCCCCCGATGAGCAGTTCTTC
CDR3aa: CASRLQSGGAPDEQFF

abundance: -
j_gene: TRBJ2-2
v_gene: TRBV12-3/TRBV12-4
d_gene: TRBD1
CDR3nt: TGTGCCAGCAGACCAGGGGGCCTGAACACCGGGGAGCTGTTTTTT
CDR3aa: CASRPGGLNTGELFF

abundance: -
j_gene: TRBJ2-7
v_gene: TRBV7-2
d_gene: -
CDR3nt: TGTGCCAGCGGCCCAACAAGAGGCAGGGGATACGAGCAGTACTTC
CDR3aa: CASGPTRGRGYEQYF

abundance: -
j_gene: TRBJ2-5
v_gene: TRBV4-3
d_gene: -
CDR3nt: TGCGCCAGCAGCCAAGATGTGGGGGTAGAGACCCAGTACTTC
CDR3aa: CASSQDVGVETQYF

abundance: -
j_gene: TRBJ2-7
v_gene: TRBV3-1
d_gene: -
CDR3nt: TGTGCCAGCAGCCAAGGACAGACGGGTAGATACGAGCAGTACTTC
CDR3aa: CASSQGQTGRYEQYF

abundance: many
j_gene: TRBJ1-4
v_gene: TRBV12-3/TRBV12-4
d_gene: -
CDR3nt: TGTGCCAGCAGTTTAGCGCTGGGGCAGGGAGGCGAAAAACTGTTTTTT
CDR3aa: CASSLALGQGGEKLFF

abundance: few
j_gene: TRBJ2-3
v_gene: TRBV5-8
d_gene: TRBD2
CDR3nt: TGTGCCAGCAGCTTTACTAGCGGGAGCCAGAGCACAGATACGCAGTATTTT
CDR3aa: CASSFTSGSQSTDTQYF

abundance: -
j_gene: TRBJ1-1
v_gene: TRBV12-3/TRBV12-4
d_gene: -
CDR3nt: TGTGCCAGCAGTCCCCACAGGAAAGCTGAAGCTTTCTTT
CDR3aa: CASSPHRKAEAFF

abundance: -
j_gene: TRBJ2-2
v_gene: TRBV4-3
d_gene: -
CDR3nt: TGCGCCAGCAGCCAAGTTGCGTGGGAGGATACCGGGGAGCTGTTTTTT
CDR3aa: CASSQVAWEDTGELFF

abundance: -
j_gene: TRBJ2-5
v_gene: TRBV4-3
d_gene: -
CDR3nt: TGCGCCAGCAGCCAAGGAGTTCCAGCAGGCGAGACCCAGTACTTC
CDR3aa: CASSQGVPAGETQYF

abundance: many
j_gene: TRBJ2-5
v_gene: TRBV20-1
d_gene: TRBD2
CDR3nt: TGCAGTGCTAGACTAGCGGGTATCAAAGAGACCCAGTACTTC
CDR3aa: CSARLAGIKETQYF

abundance: -
j_gene: TRBJ2-7
v_gene: TRBV20-1
d_gene: -
CDR3nt: TGCAGTGCCCTCGGACGTACCTACGAGCAGTACTTC
CDR3aa: CSALGRTYEQYF

abundance: -
j_gene: TRBJ2-7
v_gene: TRBV18
d_gene: TRBD1
CDR3nt: TGTGCCAGCTCACCCGGGACAGGGGGCATAGGGTACGAGCAGTACTTC
CDR3aa: CASSPGTGGIGYEQYF

abundance: many
j_gene: TRBJ2-7
v_gene: TRBV15
d_gene: -
CDR3nt: TGTGCCACCAGCAGCGGGAGCGTTTGGGAGCAGTACTTC
CDR3aa: CATSSGSVWEQYF

abundance: -
j_gene: TRBJ2-1
v_gene: TRBV7-2
d_gene: TRBD2
CDR3nt: TGTGCCAGCAGCTACCTAGCGGGAGGAGTCAATGAGCAGTTCTTC
CDR3aa: CASSYLAGGVNEQFF

abundance: many
j_gene: TRBJ2-7
v_gene: TRBV20-1
d_gene: TRBD1
CDR3nt: TGCAGTGCTTTACAAACAGGGGTCTATGAGCAGTACTTC
CDR3aa: CSALQTGVYEQYF

abundance: few
j_gene: TRBJ1-1
v_gene: TRBV7-9
d_gene: -
CDR3nt: TGTGCCAGCAGCAGGGCGGGGGCGAACACTGAAGCTTTCTTT
CDR3aa: CASSRAGANTEAFF

abundance: -
j_gene: TRBJ1-1
v_gene: TRBV6-1
d_gene: TRBD1
CDR3nt: TGTGCCAGCATCTTAAGTGGAGATCCGGGACAGGGGACGGCTTTCTTT
CDR3aa: CASILSGDPGQGTAFF

abundance: few
j_gene: TRBJ2-7
v_gene: TRBV20-1
d_gene: TRBD1
CDR3nt: TGCAGTGCTCATAGACCGGGACAGGGTAAGGACGAGCAGTACTTC
CDR3aa: CSAHRPGQGKDEQYF

abundance: few
j_gene: TRBJ2-3
v_gene: TRBV9
d_gene: -
CDR3nt: TGTGCCAGCAGCGTAGATAAAGATACGCAGTATTTT
CDR3aa: CASSVDKDTQYF

abundance: few
j_gene: TRBJ2-3
v_gene: TRBV20-1
d_gene: TRBD2
CDR3nt: TGCAGTGCTCTAGCGGGGGGTCCTAAGGATACGCAGTATTTT
CDR3aa: CSALAGGPKDTQYF

abundance: -
j_gene: TRBJ2-5
v_gene: TRBV18
d_gene: -
CDR3nt: TGTGCCAGCTCACCACTCAACACTAGCCCGGAGACCCAGTACTTC
CDR3aa: CASSPLNTSPETQYF

abundance: -
j_gene: TRBJ2-5
v_gene: TRBV30
d_gene: -
CDR3nt: TGTGCCTGGAGGCAAGAGACCCAGTACTTC
CDR3aa: CAWRQETQYF

abundance: few
j_gene: TRBJ2-1
v_gene: TRBV12-3/TRBV12-4
d_gene: TRBD2
CDR3nt: TGTGCCAGCAGTATGAGGGCGGGAGGATCCTACAATGAGCAGTTCTTC
CDR3aa: CASSMRAGGSYNEQFF

abundance: -
j_gene: TRBJ1-1
v_gene: TRBV29-1
d_gene: -
CDR3nt: TGCAGCGTCCGTGGGCCCTCGGGGACTGAAGCTTTCTTT
CDR3aa: CSVRGPSGTEAFF

abundance: -
j_gene: TRBJ2-4
v_gene: TRBV7-2
d_gene: TRBD1
CDR3nt: TGTGCCAGCACCTACAGGGGGTTAGCCAAAAACATTCAGTACTTC
CDR3aa: CASTYRGLAKNIQYF

abundance: -
j_gene: TRBJ2-4
v_gene: TRBV12-3/TRBV12-4
d_gene: TRBD1
CDR3nt: TGTGCCAGCAGTTTCAATCAGGGAAGACGGACAGGCCGAGGAAACATTCAGTACTTC
CDR3aa: CASSFNQGRRTGRGNIQYF

abundance: -
j_gene: TRBJ2-2
v_gene: TRBV10-3
d_gene: -
CDR3nt: TGTGCCATCAGTAGGGAAGCCGGGGAGCTGTTTTTT
CDR3aa: CAISREAGELFF

abundance: -
j_gene: TRBJ2-1
v_gene: TRBV14
d_gene: -
CDR3nt: TGTGCCAGCAGCCAAGCGGGGCTTCAGGCAGGGCAGTTCTTC
CDR3aa: CASSQAGLQAGQFF

abundance: few
j_gene: TRBJ2-5
v_gene: TRBV3-1
d_gene: -
CDR3nt: TGTGCCAGCAGCCACCGGGCCGCCCAAGAGACCCAGTACTTC
CDR3aa: CASSHRAAQETQYF

abundance: once
j_gene: TRBJ1-3
v_gene: TRBV20-1
d_gene: -
CDR3nt: TGCAGTGCTACCCACGGAAACACCATATATTTT
CDR3aa: CSATHGNTIYF

abundance: few
j_gene: TRBJ1-5
v_gene: TRBV20-1
d_gene: TRBD1
CDR3nt: TGCAGTGCTAACTCCGGGACAGGGGCGGCCAATCAGCCCCAGCATTTT
CDR3aa: CSANSGTGAANQPQHF

abundance: few
j_gene: TRBJ2-3
v_gene: TRBV7-7
d_gene: -
CDR3nt: TGTGCCAGCAGCGCGGGACTCACAGATACGCAGTATTTT
CDR3aa: CASSAGLTDTQYF

abundance: few
j_gene: TRBJ2-7
v_gene: TRBV29-1
d_gene: -
CDR3nt: TGCAGCGTTGTGGGGGATAGCTCCTACGAGCAGTACTTC
CDR3aa: CSVVGDSSYEQYF

abundance: -
j_gene: TRBJ2-1
v_gene: TRBV5-4
d_gene: -
CDR3nt: TGTGCCAGCAGCTTGGCCCTAGCGAGCTCCTACAATGAGCAGTTCTTC
CDR3aa: CASSLALASSYNEQFF